One and the same sample provided the 20 T cell receptor beta chains below, sequenced in a study of T cells expressing NK-cell markers (dated by TCRdb to about 2020). The library was prepared using 5' RACE. TCRdb names Illumina HiSeq 2000 as the instrument used. TCRdb reprocessed the reads into one record per CDR3 protein sequence, lacking DNA. The sample table gives some 140,000 distinct CDR3 sequences. The ten largest clones represent roughly 35% of the sample. Source material: blood T cells: a sorted CD56 or NKG2C T cell subset, CD4+ or CD8+ T cells, or bulk PBMC T cells (not recorded which). These receptors were collected from a woman in her forties or fifties in good health. Donor details come from another sample of the same person, matched by shared clones.

This chain joins TRBV4-1 and TRBJ2-3; TCRdb lists TRBD2, though no DNA is available to test this call. Germline V gene sequence: CDR1 MGHRA, CDR2 YSYEKL. This CDR3 contains 16 residues. The CDR3 protein is CASSRAGAGVTDTQYF.

The rearrangement links TRBV12-3 or TRBV12-4 to TRBJ2-2; TCRdb gives TRBD1 as the D gene, but with no DNA this cannot be confirmed. The CDR3 runs to 15 residues. CDR3 loop: CASSSWTGGTGELFF.

The chain couples TRBV12-3 or TRBV12-4 to TRBJ2-3; checking the TCRdb D call of TRBD1 is not possible without DNA. This CDR3 is built from 16 residues. Here the CDR3 reads CASSSHDRAGTDTQYF.

The V gene is TRBV15, the J gene TRBJ2-3; the TCRdb D gene call, TRBD2, has no DNA to confirm it. Germline CDR1 and CDR2: LNHNV and YYDKDF (reference sequence). This CDR3 is 14 amino acids long. The CDR3 is CATSRDSGSDTQYF.

The chain combines TRBV4-1 with TRBJ1-2. The germline gives CDR1 MGHRA, CDR2 YSYEKL. This CDR3 comprises 15 residues. CDR3 loop: CASSQERTGLAGYTF.

V usage is TRBV7-9 and J usage is TRBJ2-2. This CDR3 is 15 amino acids long. The germline V gene has CDR1 SEHNR and CDR2 FQNEAQ (reference sequence). CDR3 in amino acids: CASSLAGRNTGELFF.

The J gene is TRBJ1-1, the V gene TRBV27; the D call from TCRdb, TRBD1, cannot be confirmed without DNA. This CDR3 has 13 residues. Germline V gene data show CDR1 as MNHEY and CDR2 as SMNVEV (reference sequence). The CDR3 protein is CASSTTGALEAFF.

The J gene is TRBJ2-3, the V gene TRBV4-1; TCRdb lists TRBD2, though no DNA is available to test this call. CDR3 length: 17 amino acids. Germline lookup yields CDR1 MGHRA and CDR2 YSYEKL. The CDR3 sequence is CASSHLAGPGQADTQYF.

The CDR3 loop reads CASSELAGSNEQFF. V gene TRBV2 combines with J gene TRBJ2-1; no DNA is available, so the TRBD2 call from TCRdb remains unchecked. Germline CDR1 is SNHLY and CDR2 is FYNNEI. The CDR3 covers 14 residues.

The chain employs TRBV6-1 and TRBJ2-7. CDR1 is MNHNS and CDR2 is SASEGT in the germline V gene. CDR3 length equals 12 residues. CDR3 protein: CASSPHTYEQYF.

The chain carries TRBV5-6 and TRBJ2-1. This CDR3 region has 13 residues. Germline CDR1 and CDR2: SGHDT and YYEEEE. The CDR3 is CASSLAARNEQFF. Variable domain in full (rest from reference TRBV5-6 and TRBJ2-1): DAGVTQSPTHLIKTRGQQVTLRCSPKSGHDTVSWYQQALGQGPQFIFQYYEEEERQRGNFPDRFSGHQFPNYSSELNVNALLLGDSALYLCASSLAARNEQFFGPGTRLTVL.

This sequence joins TRBV3-1 and TRBJ1-5; TCRdb indicates TRBD1, and absent DNA this call remains unverified. The CDR3 contains 15 residues. CDR1 and CDR2 (germline): LGHDT, YNNKEL (reference sequence). The CDR3: CASSQDTGVGQPQHF.

The rearrangement links TRBV4-2 to TRBJ1-4; TCRdb's assignment of TRBD1 cannot be checked, as there is no DNA. The CDR3 sequence is 18 residues long. CDR1 and CDR2 from the germline V gene are LGHNA and YNFKEQ. CDR3: CASSQDRAGEWTNEKLFF.

V usage is TRBV12-3 or TRBV12-4 and J usage is TRBJ2-1; without DNA, the TCRdb call of TRBD1 cannot be checked. This CDR3 is 14 amino acids long. CDR3 region: CASSPPGQGDEQFF.

The V gene is TRBV12-3 or TRBV12-4, the J gene TRBJ1-2; TCRdb outputs TRBD1, but without DNA this stays unchecked. The CDR3 contains 14 residues. This chain's CDR3 is CASSATGTHYGYSF.

This rearrangement joins TRBV11-2 to TRBJ2-1. This CDR3 has 13 residues. Germline lookup yields CDR1 SGHAT and CDR2 FQNNGV. This CDR3 reads CASSLILTYEQFF.

The gene calls are TRBV24-1 and TRBJ2-3; lacking DNA, the TRBD2 call made by TCRdb goes unchecked. Germline CDR1 is KGHDR and CDR2 is SFDVKD. The CDR3 has 16 residues. The CDR3 spells CATSEGTSFRSDTQYF.

The chain recombines TRBV19 with TRBJ2-7; TCRdb returns TRBD2, unconfirmable since there is no DNA. Looked up from germline, CDR1 is LNHDA and CDR2 is SQIVND (reference sequence). The CDR3 runs to 15 residues. This CDR3 is CASSRTAGLAGEQYF.

The rearrangement uses TRBV6-5 and TRBJ2-5. Germline V lookup: CDR1 MNHEY, CDR2 SVGAGI. The CDR3 totals 15 residues. Here the CDR3 reads CASSYSGGVQETQYF.

The genes are TRBV9 and TRBJ2-1; TCRdb selects TRBD2, and the lack of DNA leaves this call unchecked. The germline CDR1 and CDR2 sequences are SGDLS and YYNGEE. The CDR3 has 15 residues. The CDR3 is CASSGLAGAYNEQFF.